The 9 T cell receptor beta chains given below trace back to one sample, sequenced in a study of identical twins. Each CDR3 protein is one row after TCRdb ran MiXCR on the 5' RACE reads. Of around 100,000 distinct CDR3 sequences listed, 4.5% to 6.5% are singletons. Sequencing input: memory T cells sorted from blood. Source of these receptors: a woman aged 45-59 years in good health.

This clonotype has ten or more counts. The CDR3 reads CASSRDSKSYNEQFF. CDR3 nucleotides: TGTGCCAGCAGCCGGGACTCGAAATCGTACAATGAGCAGTTCTTC. The gene calls are TRBV3-1 and TRBJ2-1; TRBD2 is a possible D gene (6 bases). From germline, CDR1 is LGHDT and CDR2 YNNKEL (reference sequence). The V and J ends lost 4 bases and 4 bases respectively, with 14 bases between them. This CDR3 comprises 15 residues.

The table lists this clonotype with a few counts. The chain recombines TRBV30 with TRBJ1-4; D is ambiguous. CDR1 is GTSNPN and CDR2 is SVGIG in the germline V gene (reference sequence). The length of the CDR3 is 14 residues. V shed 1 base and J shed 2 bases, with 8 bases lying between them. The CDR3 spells CAWSGRDTNEKLFF. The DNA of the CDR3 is TGTGCCTGGAGTGGGAGGGATACTAATGAAAAACTGTTTTTT. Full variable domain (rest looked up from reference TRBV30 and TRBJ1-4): SQTIHQWPATLVQPVGSPLSLECTVEGTSNPNLYWYRQAAGRGLQLLFYSVGIGQISSEVPQNLSASRPQDRQFILSSKKLLLSDSGFYLCAWSGRDTNEKLFFGSGTQLSVL.

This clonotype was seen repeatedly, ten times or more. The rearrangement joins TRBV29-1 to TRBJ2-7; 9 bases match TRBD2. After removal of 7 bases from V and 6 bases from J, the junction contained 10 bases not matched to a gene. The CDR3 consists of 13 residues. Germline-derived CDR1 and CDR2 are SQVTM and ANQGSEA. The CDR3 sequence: CSARLAETGEQYF. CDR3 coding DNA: TGCAGCGCAAGACTAGCGGAAACGGGCGAGCAGTACTTC.

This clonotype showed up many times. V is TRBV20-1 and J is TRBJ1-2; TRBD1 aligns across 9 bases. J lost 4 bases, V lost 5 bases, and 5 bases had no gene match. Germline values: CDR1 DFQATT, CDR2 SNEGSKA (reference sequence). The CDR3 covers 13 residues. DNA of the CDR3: TGCAGTGCTCAGACAGGGGGGGTCTATGGCTACACCTTC. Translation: CSAQTGGVYGYTF.

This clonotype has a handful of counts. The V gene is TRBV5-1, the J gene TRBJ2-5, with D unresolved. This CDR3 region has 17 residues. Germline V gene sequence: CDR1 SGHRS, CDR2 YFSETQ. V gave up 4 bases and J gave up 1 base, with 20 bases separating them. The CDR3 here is CASSAESSWSPQETQYF. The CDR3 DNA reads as TGCGCCAGCAGCGCAGAGAGTAGCTGGAGCCCCCAAGAGACCCAGTACTTC.

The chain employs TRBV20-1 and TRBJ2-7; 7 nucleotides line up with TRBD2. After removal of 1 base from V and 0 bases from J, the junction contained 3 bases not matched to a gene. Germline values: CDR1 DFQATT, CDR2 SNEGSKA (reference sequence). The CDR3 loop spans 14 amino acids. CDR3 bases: TGCAGTGCTAGAGGCGGGAGTTTCTCCTACGAGCAGTACTTC. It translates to CSARGGSFSYEQYF.

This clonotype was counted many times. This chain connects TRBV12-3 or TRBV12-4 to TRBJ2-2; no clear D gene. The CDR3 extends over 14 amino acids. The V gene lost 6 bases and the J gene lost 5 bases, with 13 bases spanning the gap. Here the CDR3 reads CASRPLQTTGELFF. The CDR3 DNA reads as TGTGCCAGCAGACCCCTTCAAACTACCGGGGAGCTGTTTTTT.

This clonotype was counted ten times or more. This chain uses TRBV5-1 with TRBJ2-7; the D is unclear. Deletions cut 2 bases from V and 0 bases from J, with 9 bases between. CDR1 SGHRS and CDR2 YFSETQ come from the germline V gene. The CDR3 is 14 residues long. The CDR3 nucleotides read TGCGCCAGCAGCTTTGACTTGGTCTCCTACGAGCAGTACGTC. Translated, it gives CASSFDLVSYEQYV.

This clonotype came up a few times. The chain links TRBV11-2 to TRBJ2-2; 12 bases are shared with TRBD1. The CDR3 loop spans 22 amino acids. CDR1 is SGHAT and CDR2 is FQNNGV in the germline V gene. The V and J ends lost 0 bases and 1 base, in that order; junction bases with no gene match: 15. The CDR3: CASSLDWTGQGASTRNTGELFF. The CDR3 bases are TGTGCCAGCAGCTTAGATTGGACGGGACAGGGGGCTTCGACGAGGAACACCGGGGAGCTGTTTTTT.